Sequencing of this T cell receptor beta chain was carried out in a study of CD8 T cells in ankylosing spondylitis. Points from the study as a whole: Reportedly, matched ankylosing spondylitis synovial fluid was significantly enriched for disease-linked clones.

V lost 4 bases to trimming and J lost 0 bases, with 12 bases between them. This CDR3 region has 15 residues. CDR1 is MGHRA and CDR2 is YSYEKL in the germline V gene. This clonotype was observed a few times. Its target is unknown. Making the TCR beta libraries involved quantitative 5'-RACE with molecular barcodes. Via MiXCR, TCRdb re-called the 5' RACE reads, giving one row per CDR3 protein. The sample has 300,000 to 400,000 distinct CDR3 sequences, roughly 20% seen once. The chain has TRBV4-1 and TRBJ1-2; no reliable D call. This receptor was obtained from a male donor with ankylosing spondylitis or in good health (not recorded which). Input material: blood, either unsorted or a sorted T cell fraction (not recorded which). The CDR3: CASSLLEGTNYGYTF. CDR3 coding DNA: TGCGCCAGCAGCCTCCTCGAGGGTACTAACTATGGCTACACCTTC.